This entry is about one T cell receptor beta chain. No cognate antigen has been identified for it. No base quality information exists; no much larger clone differs at one position. This record comes from a study of T cells in Graves' hyperthyroidism and ophthalmopathy (dated 2019 in TCRdb). Study-level background: Peripheral blood was collected at initial diagnosis, before any treatment. To identify distinguishing TCR V-J signatures, a discovery cohort of 95 to 100 patients was used, comprising 40 to 45 with Graves' ophthalmopathy and 57 with stable Graves' hyperthyroidism. Prospective prediction of ophthalmopathy was tested in an independent validation cohort of fewer than 20 hyperthyroidism patients and 17 patients who later progressed to ophthalmopathy. The roughly 94 discovery patients were randomly split 7:3 into training and test sets. Thyroid tissue and blood T-cell repertoires from about 6 Graves' hyperthyroidism patients were also compared in the study. After sampling, hyperthyroidism patients received methimazole starting at 30 mg daily, and ophthalmopathy patients received high-dose intravenous methylprednisolone. TCR Vbeta CDR3 sequencing of roughly 140 peripheral blood samples (roughly 43 ophthalmopathy, 75 to 85 hyperthyroidism and roughly 17 progressor patients) is reported in the paper.

TCR beta CDR3 regions were amplified from RNA transcripts. A first-round RT-PCR of the TCR CDR3 used the HTBI primer set with the Qiagen OneStep RT-PCR kit. The libraries were constructed in a second round of multiplex PCR and then size-selected and purified. Paired-end sequencing of the libraries was performed with 100 bp reads on an Illumina HiSeq2000. In the original analysis: SOAPnuke was used to process the raw data, with reads discarded if the reads contained adapters or uncalled bases, had a mean Phred below 15, or lacked an exact constant-primer or identifier match. COPE v1.2.5 was used to merge the high-quality paired reads, and each unique nucleotide sequence was defined as a clonotype. MiTCR v1.1 was used to align clonotypes to the IMGT TRBV, TRBD and TRBJ reference segments. The analysis was restricted to V-J combinations with a frequency above 0.0001, which together covered 99.2% of the repertoires. A TCS score was defined as the ratio between F50 (clonal expansion) and ExV (chaos), using BLOSUM62-based TCRdist between CDR3 peptides within each V-J. Welch's t-statistics and random forest reduced 450 to 600 V-J features to 13, which were used in a naive Bayes classifier (R e1071). TCRdb trimmed the raw reads at Q25, called clones with MiXCR and kept productive beta chains. When rows share a CDR3 protein, they turn into one entry using the most common DNA and genes. The V and J calls were not made by the authors but by TCRdb's processing. A total of hundreds of thousands of distinct CDR3 sequences appear in this sample, about an eighth of them only once. Approximately 35% of the sample goes to the ten largest clones.

Including the terminal cysteine and phenylalanine, the CDR3 comprises 16 residues. Only the CDR3 DNA is retained, 48 bases long and in frame from the first base. V loses 0 bases at its end and J loses 3 bases; junction bases beyond the gene matches: 4. The germline V gene (reference sequence) supplies CDR1 MNHNY and CDR2 SVGAGI. What the authors observed across the whole study: Blood samples also contained most of the expanded thyroid clonotypes (frequency above 0.001), which suggests that blood repertoires may reflect thyroid immune responses. Sample size was not statistically predetermined, and blinding of investigators to group allocation was not performed. In validation, the model predicted progression to ophthalmopathy a median of roughly 6.5 months before onset, with about 71% sensitivity and roughly 73% specificity. A 13 V-J signature model separated ophthalmopathy from stable hyperthyroidism, with about 90% sensitivity and just under 84% specificity in cross-validation and 80%/75% in testing.

In the ophthalmopathy patients, disease was moderately to severely active, with a Clinical Activity Score of 3 or more, a NOSPECS grade of 4 or more, and a duration of less than 3 months. Any patient with an uncontrolled infection, another autoimmune disease, pregnancy or lactation was excluded. Diagnoses were established on the basis of clinical symptoms, serum thyroxine and TRAb, thyroid ultrasound, and orbital computed tomography. PBMCs were isolated from approximately 10 ml of fresh peripheral blood by Ficoll-Paque density gradient centrifugation. Total RNA was extracted with Trizol reagent, and quality was checked on an Agilent 2100 Bioanalyzer.

The TCR comes from a woman in her 40s with Graves' ophthalmopathy. What was sequenced was blood. The V and J segments used are TRBV6-6 and TRBJ2-7, and 11 junctional nucleotides match TRBD1. The DNA is as follows: TGTGCCAGCAGTTACTCCGCCGGGACAGGGGGCTACGAGCAGTACTTC. Translation gives CASSYSAGTGGYEQYF.